Below, 25 T cell receptor beta chains from the same sample are listed, as sequenced in a study of prognosis after radiotherapy for stage I lung cancer. Genomic DNA yielded TCR beta CDR3, amplified by two-round multiplex PCR. First-round PCR, the initial amplification, used primers specific to each TRBV and TRBJ gene. TCRdb re-analysed the multiplex PCR reads in MiXCR, keeping a single row per CDR3 protein. Seen here are some 38,000 distinct CDR3 sequences, approximately 25% observed once, and the top ten hold 25%. The source was PBMCs, collected before or after stereotactic body radiation therapy (not recorded which). The receptor source for this set is a donor over 45 with non-small cell lung cancer.

This clonotype was counted at least ten times. V gene TRBV18 combines with J gene TRBJ1-5, with 8 bases aligning to TRBD1. CDR1 is KGHSH and CDR2 is LQKENI in the germline V gene. The CDR3 length is 17 residues. V trimming: 8 bases; J trimming: 0 bases; junction bases outside the gene matches: 12. The CDR3 DNA follows: TGTGCCAGCCAACCGGGACAGGTTTCTTATAGCAATCAGCCCCAGCATTTT. Its protein product is CASQPGQVSYSNQPQHF.

The rearrangement joins TRBV20-1 to TRBJ2-7, with 13 bases fitting TRBD2. The CDR3 covers 17 residues. From germline, CDR1 is DFQATT and CDR2 SNEGSKA (reference sequence). Trimming removed 1 base from V and 2 bases from J; junction bases left unmatched: 8. The CDR3 spells CSARAVGTSGATYEQYF. CDR3 bases: TGCAGTGCTAGAGCGGTCGGGACTAGCGGGGCGACCTACGAGCAGTACTTC.

In this sample, this clonotype turned up a few times. The J gene is TRBJ1-1, the V gene TRBV3-1, with D possibly TRBD1 on 5 matching bases. V dropped 4 bases and J dropped 1 base, with 13 bases sitting between them. This CDR3 contains 15 residues. Germline V gives CDR1 LGHDT, CDR2 YNNKEL (reference sequence). The CDR3 reads CASSRGIGGNTEAFF. The CDR3 coding sequence is TGTGCCAGCAGCCGGGGCATTGGGGGGAACACTGAAGCTTTCTTT.

This clonotype was seen at least ten times. One end of the junction fails to match germline, which may point to a read error. The gene calls are TRBV13 and TRBJ2-7; maybe TRBD2 (6 bases). This CDR3 contains 15 residues. From germline, CDR1 is PRHDT and CDR2 FYEKMQ (reference sequence). CDR3 region: CASNLGRDLSYEQYF. In nucleotides, the CDR3 is TGTGCCAGCAACTTAGGGCGGGACTTATCCTACGAGCAGTACTTC.

This clonotype was found many times. The chain has TRBV5-6 and TRBJ2-1; TRBD1 matches 10 bases. The CDR3 covers 15 residues. Unmatched junction bases numbered 7, after V lost 4 bases and J lost 6 bases. The germline gives CDR1 SGHDT, CDR2 YYEEEE. The CDR3 is CASSPTGGLGNEQFF. In DNA, the CDR3 is TGTGCCAGCAGCCCGACAGGGGGCCTGGGCAATGAGCAGTTCTTC.

In its sample, this clonotype was seen many times. The chain has TRBV5-1 and TRBJ2-2; no clear D. V was trimmed by 0 bases and J by 1 base, leaving 7 bases between them. The V gene's germline CDR1 is SGHRS and CDR2 YFSETQ. This CDR3 has 15 residues. The CDR3 DNA follows: TGCGCCAGCAGCTTGGAAGGTCGGAACACCGGGGAGCTGTTTTTT. Its protein product is CASSLEGRNTGELFF.

This clonotype was counted once. The V gene is TRBV7-9, the J gene TRBJ2-2, with 8 bases fitting TRBD2. After removal of 1 base from V and 7 bases from J, the junction contained 2 bases not matched to a gene. Germline CDR1 reads SEHNR; CDR2 reads FQNEAQ (reference sequence). The CDR3 runs to 14 residues. The CDR3 protein is CASSLELAGGELFF. CDR3 DNA: TGTGCCAGCAGCTTAGAGCTAGCGGGCGGGGAGCTGTTTTTT. The whole variable domain, filled in from reference TRBV7-9 and TRBJ2-2, reads DTGVSQNPRHKITKRGQNVTFRCDPISEHNRLYWYRQTLGQGPEFLTYFQNEAQLEKSRLLSDRFSAERPKGSFSTLEIQRTEQGDSAMYLCASSLELAGGELFFGEGSRLTVL.

With respect to this clonotype: A much larger clone differs by one base, so this may be a read error. The rearrangement links TRBV6-2 or TRBV6-3 to TRBJ2-1; 12 bases fit TRBD2. CDR1 MNHEY and CDR2 SVGEGT come from the germline V gene. The CDR3 has 18 residues. The CDR3 here is CASSSQTSGGTTYNGQFF. The DNA of the CDR3 is TGTGCCAGCAGTTCGCAAACTAGCGGGGGGACAACCTACAATGGGCAGTTCTTC.

In its sample, this clonotype was seen many times. The chain joins TRBV19 to TRBJ1-1; TRBD1 agrees at 7 bases. Germline CDR1 and CDR2: LNHDA and SQIVND (reference sequence). V shed 0 bases and J 3 bases; nucleotides not matched to a gene: 4. This CDR3 region has 15 residues. The CDR3 DNA reads as TGTGCCAGTAGTATAGATACAGGGGTGGACACTGAAGCTTTCTTT. Its translation: CASSIDTGVDTEAFF.

In its sample, this clonotype was seen many times. One end of the junction does not line up with germline, which may come from a read error. The chain recombines TRBV2 with TRBJ2-1, with a tentative D call TRBD2 (6 bases). This CDR3 spans 15 amino acids. In germline, CDR1 is SNHLY, CDR2 FYNNEI. In DNA form, the CDR3 reads TGTGCCAGCAGTGAGGGGCGGGACCGGAGGAATGCGCAGTTCTTC. It yields the protein CASSEGRDRRNAQFF. Using reference TRBV2 and TRBJ2-1 for the parts outside the CDR3, the full variable domain is EPEVTQTPSHQVTQMGQEVILRCVPISNHLYFYWYRQILGQKVEFLVSFYNNEISEKSEIFDDQFSVERPDGSNFTLKIRSTKLEDSAMYFCASSEGRDRRNAQFFGPGTRLTVL.

This clonotype is large by share. The chain employs TRBV27 and TRBJ2-1; 9 nucleotides agree with TRBD1. This CDR3 is 13 amino acids long. The junction had 2 bases not matched to a gene; V was cut back by 6 bases and J by 5 bases. Germline V gene lookup returns CDR1 MNHEY and CDR2 SMNVEV (reference sequence). In DNA form, the CDR3 reads TGTGCCAGCAGATGGACAGGGGACAATGAGCAGTTCTTC. It translates to CASRWTGDNEQFF.

About this clonotype: A far more abundant clone sits one base away, making this likely a read error. CDR3 in DNA: TGTGCCAGCAGTTACTCGGACAGCATGAACACTGAACCTTTCTTT. Translated: CASSYSDSMNTEPFF. V gene TRBV6-2 or TRBV6-3 combines with J gene TRBJ1-1, with a tentative D call TRBD1 (6 bases). This CDR3 has 15 residues. Per the germline V gene, CDR1 is MNHEY and CDR2 is SVGEGT.

This clonotype has at least ten counts. This chain joins TRBV5-6 and TRBJ1-2, with D hard to call. Germline values: CDR1 SGHDT, CDR2 YYEEEE. The CDR3 is 13 amino acids. V shed 0 bases and J shed 1 base, with 4 bases lying between them. The CDR3 sequence is CASSLAFNYGYTF. The CDR3 bases are TGTGCCAGCAGCTTGGCTTTTAACTATGGCTACACCTTC.

The genes are TRBV6-1 and TRBJ2-6; no reliable D call. With 8 bases removed from V and 0 bases from J, the gap between germline ends came to 11 bases. The CDR3 is made up of 15 amino acids. Germline V gene sequence: CDR1 MNHNS, CDR2 SASEGT. The CDR3: CASGNKDSGANVLTF. CDR3 sequence (DNA): TGTGCCAGCGGAAACAAGGACTCTGGGGCCAACGTCCTGACTTTC.

Notes on this clonotype: With a far larger clone one base away, a read error is the likely cause. The rearrangement uses TRBV7-3 and TRBJ2-1; possibly TRBD2 for D (6 bases). The length of the CDR3 is 16 residues. Germline V gene sequence: CDR1 SGHTA, CDR2 FQGTGA. V was cut by 7 bases and J by 0 bases, with 16 bases left in between. The CDR3 DNA reads as TGTGCCAGCACCCAACTGCGCGGGATCTCCTACAATGAGCAGTTCTTC. It is translated as CASTQLRGISYNEQFF.

This clonotype occurred many times. This chain joins TRBV18 and TRBJ2-7; 9 bases are shared with TRBD1. Germline CDR1 KGHSH, CDR2 LQKENI. V lost 0 bases to trimming and J lost 3 bases; unmatched junction nucleotides: 0. The CDR3 runs 14 residues. The CDR3 DNA reads as TGTGCCAGCTCACCACCGGGACAGGGCTACGAGCAGTACTTC. Translating gives CASSPPGQGYEQYF. Complete variable domain (other parts from reference TRBV18 and TRBJ2-7): NAGVMQNPRHLVRRRGQEARLRCSPMKGHSHVYWYRQLPEEGLKFMVYLQKENIIDESGMPKERFSAEFPKEGPSILRIQQVVRGDSAAYFCASSPPGQGYEQYFGPGTRLTVT.

This clonotype was observed many times. J is TRBJ1-6 and V is TRBV2; unclear D gene. The CDR3 has 14 amino acids. Germline V CDR1 and CDR2: SNHLY, FYNNEI. V lost 2 bases to trimming and J lost 6 bases, with 8 bases between them. CDR3 DNA sequence: TGTGCCAGCAGTGAACAGTCATTTAATTCACCCCTCCACTTT. Translation gives CASSEQSFNSPLHF.

This clonotype was detected ten times or more. The rearrangement uses TRBV20-1 and TRBJ1-5, with 8 bases that match TRBD1. The CDR3 runs 15 residues. The junction had 12 bases not matched to a gene; V was cut back by 6 bases and J by 5 bases. CDR1 and CDR2 (germline): DFQATT, SNEGSKA (reference sequence). CDR3 amino acids: CSAPPPGQDHQPQHF. CDR3 nucleotide sequence: TGCAGTGCGCCGCCCCCGGGACAGGATCATCAGCCCCAGCATTTT.

The CDR3 region has the DNA TGTGCCAGCAGAAGCCCACAGGGGTTTCGGTATCAGCCCCAGCATTTT. It translates to CASRSPQGFRYQPQHF. The chain uses TRBV6-2 or TRBV6-3 and TRBJ1-5, with 7 bases aligning to TRBD1. The V segment lost 6 bases and the J segment 5 bases; nucleotides outside the gene matches: 13. From germline, CDR1 is MNHEY and CDR2 SVGEGT. This CDR3 contains 16 residues.

This clonotype has ten or more counts. At one end, the junction sequence differs from germline, possibly due to a read error. V usage is TRBV28 and J usage is TRBJ1-3, with 10 nucleotides matching TRBD1. Per germline, CDR1 MDHEN and CDR2 SYDVKM. The CDR3 loop spans 16 amino acids. The CDR3 is CASSGGGTGVVNIIYF. The CDR3 coding sequence is TGTGCCAGCAGTGGAGGCGGGACAGGGGTGGTGAACATCATATATTTT.

This clonotype was detected ten times or more. The chain has TRBV30 and TRBJ1-6, with D possibly being TRBD1 (6 bases). The CDR3 is made up of 14 amino acids. Trimming pared 2 bases from V and 8 bases from J, leaving 13 bases between. From germline, CDR1 is GTSNPN and CDR2 SVGIG (reference sequence). CDR3 region: CAWSPRGADSPLHF. The CDR3 nucleotides are TGTGCCTGGAGTCCCCGGGGGGCTGATTCACCCCTCCACTTT.

This clonotype occurred many times. V gene TRBV11-2 combines with J gene TRBJ2-5; D may match TRBD1 or TRBD2 (6 bases each). Germline V gene lookup returns CDR1 SGHAT and CDR2 FQNNGV. V gave up 5 bases and J gave up 5 bases, with 15 bases separating them. CDR3 length: 14 residues. CDR3 in amino acids: CASSLRGDGETQYF. CDR3 bases: TGTGCCAGCAGCCTAAGGGGGGACGGGGAGACCCAGTACTTC.

This clonotype has ten or more counts. The rearrangement links TRBV4-1 to TRBJ1-3; 9 bases are a match to TRBD1. In germline, CDR1 is MGHRA, CDR2 YSYEKL. The V gene end was trimmed by 8 bases and the J gene end by 0 bases; junction bases not matched to a gene: 11. The CDR3 has 17 amino acids. CDR3 loop: CASALGGQGFSGNTIYF. CDR3 sequence (DNA): TGCGCCAGCGCACTGGGGGGACAGGGATTCTCTGGAAACACCATATATTTT.

The sample holds many counts of this clonotype. The chain links TRBV5-1 to TRBJ2-3; 8 nucleotides align to TRBD2. This CDR3 has 14 residues. V trimming: 3 bases; J trimming: 5 bases; junction bases outside the gene matches: 5. Germline values: CDR1 SGHRS, CDR2 YFSETQ. CDR3: CASSSGGAGDTQYF. The CDR3 region has the DNA TGCGCCAGCAGCTCGGGAGGGGCTGGAGATACGCAGTATTTT.

In the case of this clonotype: This may come from a read error, since a much larger clone is one base off. The V call is TRBV5-1, the J call TRBJ1-2; the D is unclear. CDR1 is SGHRS, CDR2 YFSETQ, per germline. The CDR3 has 15 amino acids. V dropped 0 bases and J dropped 4 bases, with 13 bases sitting between them. The chain's CDR3 is CASSLGVPGSYGYTF. CDR3 sequence (DNA): TGCGCCAGCAGCTTGGGGGTCCCTGGTAGCTATGGCTACACCTTC.